This T cell receptor beta chain was sequenced in a study of T cell responses to AZD1222 COVID-19 vaccine. Study-wide findings and caveats: Nearly half of the spike-specific TCRs reportedly recognize variant regions that carry no mutations. Breadth and depth of Spike-specific TCRs rose after two AZD1222 doses. At baseline, just a handful of AZD1222 recipients tested seropositive.

The CDR3 totals 11 residues. Germline-derived CDR1 and CDR2 are MNHEY and SMNVEV (reference sequence). Trimming took 6 bases from V and 7 from J, leaving 9 bases between them. The repertoire was sequenced with immunoSEQ multiplex PCR; TCRdb's copy has only in-frame clones and lacks some. This sample yields approximately 120,000 clones, of which roughly nine tenths are seen a single time; 4.5% to 5.5% belongs to the top ten. As to this clone: The antigen remains unidentified.

Specimen: peripheral blood, collected on day 0 of AZD1222 vaccination. This clonotype originated in an adult in good health. This chain links TRBV27 with TRBJ1-1; D remains unclear. The CDR3 loop is CASRRGVEAFF. Written as DNA, the CDR3 is TGTGCCAGCAGGCGGGGAGTTGAAGCTTTCTTT.